Listed below are T cell receptor beta chains from one sample, sequenced in a study of T cell responses to AZD1222 COVID-19 vaccine. Sequencing was performed with immunoSEQ multiplex PCR; in TCRdb, only in-frame clones are kept and a portion is missing. Here the sample spans around 140,000 clones, around 90% being singletons. Sequenced here: peripheral blood, sampled on day 0 of AZD1222 vaccination. These receptors originate from an adult in good health. CDR3s include the opening cysteine and the closing phenylalanine or tryptophan. A D gene is named only where the DNA matches it firmly. Not every row has a clone size; where given, it reads once, few, many or a size class.

V,J,D,size,DNA,CDR3
TRBV7-9,TRBJ2-1,.,few,TGTGCCAGCAGCGTCCTAGGGGGGTGGAATGAGCAGTTCTTC,CASSVLGGWNEQFF
TRBV27,TRBJ2-1,.,.,TGTGCCAGCGGGCTGGACCCCGTCTACAATGAGCAGTTCTTC,CASGLDPVYNEQFF
TRBV2,TRBJ2-7,.,.,TGTGCCAGCAGTCCCGACAGCTCAAGTACCTACTACGAGCAGTACTTC,CASSPDSSSTYYEQYF
TRBV13,TRBJ1-3,.,.,TGTGCCAGCAGCCCAAATGGGGCCCTTCGGAAAGCTGGAAACACCATATATTTT,CASSPNGALRKAGNTIYF
TRBV28,TRBJ1-2,TRBD1,once,TGTGCCAGCCATCACAGGGGGGACGGCTACACCTTC,CASHHRGDGYTF
TRBV5-1,TRBJ2-1,TRBD2,.,TGCGCCAGCAGCTTGGTGGCGGGAGCTGGACGGCATGACAATGAGCAGTTCTTC,CASSLVAGAGRHDNEQFF
TRBV28,TRBJ1-2,.,.,TGTGCCAGCGAACTACAGAGTGGAGGCTACACCTTC,CASELQSGGYTF
TRBV18,TRBJ2-6,.,.,TGTGCCAGCTCACCACCGACGGGACCTGGGGCCAACGTCCTGACTTTC,CASSPPTGPGANVLTF
TRBV18,TRBJ2-2,.,.,TGTGCCAGCTCACTTCAAGGGGCCGGGAGTGCCACCGGGGAGCTGTTTTTT,CASSLQGAGSATGELFF
TRBV6-4,TRBJ1-1,TRBD1,.,TGTGCCAGCAGTGAAACAGGGGTAGGGACCACTGAAGCTTTCTTT,CASSETGVGTTEAFF
TRBV6-5,TRBJ1-5,TRBD1,.,TGTGCCAGCAGCAGCAGGGGGCTTCAGCCCCAGCATTTT,CASSSRGLQPQHF
TRBV28,TRBJ2-7,TRBD2,once,TGTGCCAGCCACTCGCCGGGACTAGTAACCTACGAGCAGTACTTC,CASHSPGLVTYEQYF
TRBV7-9,TRBJ1-2,TRBD1,.,TGTGCCAGCAGCTTAGCGGGACAGGGCAAGGGGACTTTC,CASSLAGQGKGTF
TRBV5-6,TRBJ2-7,.,.,TGTGCCAGCAGCTTGGTAGACCGCTCCTACGAGCAGTACTTC,CASSLVDRSYEQYF
TRBV3-1/TRBV3-2,TRBJ2-1,TRBD1,once,TGTGCCAGCAGCCAACGGGACAGGGCGGGGAATGAGCAGTTCTTC,CASSQRDRAGNEQFF
TRBV7-2,TRBJ1-4,.,once,TGTGCCAGCAGCTTCCGTGGGACACATGAAAAACTGTTTTTT,CASSFRGTHEKLFF
TRBV3-1/TRBV3-2,TRBJ1-3,.,.,TGTGCCAGCAGCCAAGGTGGGGGTGCTGGAAACACCATATATTTT,CASSQGGGAGNTIYF
TRBV18,TRBJ2-1,TRBD1,.,TGTGCCAGCTCACCACCAGGGACAGGAACCTACAATGAGCAGTTCTTC,CASSPPGTGTYNEQFF
TRBV5-1,TRBJ2-7,.,.,TGCGCCAGCAGCTTGGAAATGGGGGAGCTGGAAAACGAGCAGTACTTC,CASSLEMGELENEQYF
TRBV19,TRBJ1-5,.,.,TGTGCCAGTAGTATCGAGCGGGGGGCCAGGCAGCCCCAGCATTTT,CASSIERGARQPQHF
TRBV5-1,TRBJ2-3,TRBD2,.,TGCGCCAGCAAGGGACTAGCGGGATCAGATACGCAGTATTTT,CASKGLAGSDTQYF
TRBV14,TRBJ2-3,.,.,TGTGCCAGCAGCCAGTGGGAGCTAACAGATACGCAGTATTTT,CASSQWELTDTQYF
TRBV9,TRBJ2-1,.,.,TGTGCCAGCAGCCCACTGGTTTCAGGGGATGAGCAGTTCTTC,CASSPLVSGDEQFF